The rows below give T cell receptor beta chains drawn from one sample of a study of control samples from healthy donors and cancer patients. Clones were sequenced by immunoSEQ multiplex PCR, and TCRdb holds only the in-frame ones, with some missing. The sample has fewer than 200,000 clones; around 95% are singletons. What was sequenced was blood. Receptor source: a woman aged 55 to 70 in good health. The conserved cysteine and the conserved F or W are not part of the CDR3 here.

TRBV2	TRBJ1-1	ASSAPQGGRTEAF
TRBV3-1/TRBV3-2	TRBJ2-5	ASSLRTGGVQETQY
TRBV7-6	TRBJ1-4	ASSPGQGGEKLF
TRBV15	TRBJ2-1	ATSSGKTYNEQF
TRBV6-5	TRBJ2-7	ASKDSYYEQY
TRBV29-1	TRBJ2-7	SVYTGRSHEQY
TRBV3-1/TRBV3-2	TRBJ1-3	ASSQDGTYKLISGNTIY
TRBV4-3	TRBJ2-3	ASSQDSTTRPPDTQY
TRBV19	TRBJ1-5	ASSDRGGNQPQH
TRBV4-2	TRBJ2-6	ASSPGGPWESGANVLT
TRBV6-1	TRBJ2-1	ASSDQPPGQGRSMEQF
TRBV9	TRBJ1-3	ANRSEPGQGQSVLGNTIY
TRBV9	TRBJ2-1	ASSVADAQSSYNEQF
TRBV6-2/TRBV6-3	TRBJ2-1	ATSYMGGKF
TRBV6-6	TRBJ1-5	ASSYLGGQQPQH
TRBV7-6	TRBJ2-3	ASSLAVSVTDTQY
TRBV2	TRBJ2-7	ASSGSTGQGQY
TRBV7-9	TRBJ2-7	ASSYLQGFGTGTYEQY
TRBV13	TRBJ1-2	ASSLGGQGAVGYT
TRBV6-2/TRBV6-3	TRBJ2-1	ASSHPTGTKREQF
TRBV5-1	TRBJ2-1	ASSLDISSYNEQF
TRBV5-1	TRBJ1-6	ASSVGQGHNSPLH
TRBV5-6	TRBJ1-2	ASSLVPYGYT
TRBV5-4	TRBJ1-1	ASSLGQGFMNTEAF
TRBV4-3	TRBJ2-4	ASSQTFKPGQGGLSAKNIQY
TRBV3-1/TRBV3-2	TRBJ2-7	ASSQLGGYEQY
TRBV9	TRBJ2-2	ASSPGTGWGANTGELF
TRBV5-6	TRBJ2-1	ASSLVRTALTSDEQF
TRBV9	TRBJ2-3	ASRKGTSGGPTDTQY
TRBV30	TRBJ1-1	AWSVRGGPHTEAF
TRBV18	TRBJ1-1	ASSPRRGITEAF
TRBV5-1	TRBJ1-1	ASSKGTSNTEAF
TRBV2	TRBJ1-1	ASSVRQENTEAF
TRBV19	TRBJ1-5	ASSSQGASDNQPQH
TRBV5-4	TRBJ2-1	ATQTTSERYNEQF
TRBV19	TRBJ1-5	ASTQTGGSVPQH